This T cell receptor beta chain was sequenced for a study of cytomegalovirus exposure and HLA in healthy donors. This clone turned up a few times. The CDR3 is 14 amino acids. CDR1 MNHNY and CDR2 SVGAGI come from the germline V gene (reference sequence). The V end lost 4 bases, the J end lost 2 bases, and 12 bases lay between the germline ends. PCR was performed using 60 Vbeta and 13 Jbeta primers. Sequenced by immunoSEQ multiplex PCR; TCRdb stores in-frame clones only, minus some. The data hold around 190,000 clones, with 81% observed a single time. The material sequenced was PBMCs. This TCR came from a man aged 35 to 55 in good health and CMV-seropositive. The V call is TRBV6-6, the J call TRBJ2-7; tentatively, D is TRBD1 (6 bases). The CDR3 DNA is TGTGCCAGCAGTTCGTGGGGGCTGGCCTACGAGCAGTACTTC. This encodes CASSSWGLAYEQYF.